This T cell receptor (beta chain) is drawn from a study of regulatory T cells in long-lasting Graves disease. About the research overall: Patients with new Graves' disease had used antithyroid drugs below 3 months. Broader study findings: Favoring TRBV28, TRBJ1-2 and TRBJ2-5 was a feature seen in persistent disease.

Sequencing libraries for TCR beta were prepared with iRepertoire HTBI primers and Arm-PCR of CDR3 regions. TCRdb analysed the multiplex PCR reads with MiXCR anew, one entry per CDR3 protein. In the table there are about 530,000 distinct CDR3 sequences, more than 15% of which are singletons. Time point reported: newly diagnosed GD, antithyroid drugs for less than 3 months. From RNA extracted from PBMCs, the TCR library was made. With 0 bases removed from V and 5 bases from J, the gap between germline ends came to 5 bases. CDR1 and CDR2 from the germline V gene are SGHRS and YFSETQ. This CDR3 region has 12 residues. The table lists this clonotype with many counts. Its target is not known. The sample was also linked to a second study, of T cells in Graves' hyperthyroidism and ophthalmopathy. That report adds: An initial round of RT-PCR targeting the TCR CDR3 relied on the HTBI primer set. In the analysis, a 13 V-J model separated ophthalmopathy from stable hyperthyroidism.

The TCR comes from a woman aged 35-65 years with Graves disease. Here the sequenced sample was peripheral blood mononuclear cells (PBMCs), taken at new diagnosis, from a patient treated with antithyroid drugs. The chain has TRBV5-1 and TRBJ2-5; unclear D gene. CDR3 coding DNA: TGCGCCAGCAGCTTGGGATTGGAGACCCAGTACTTC. It yields the protein CASSLGLETQYF.